The rows below give T cell receptor beta chains drawn from one sample of a study of spatial heterogeneity in lung cancer. TCRdb independently ran MiXCR on the 5' RACE reads; one entry per CDR3 protein. The sample gives some 7,300 distinct CDR3 sequences, about a fifth of which show up once; roughly a sixth is in the top ten. Source: PBMCs, taken at surgery. These receptor sequences come from a female donor with early-stage non-small cell lung cancer. Both conserved end residues are part of each CDR3. Each record gives: D gene, clone size, V gene, J gene, CDR3 protein, CDR3 DNA. The D gene is left open where the match is weak. Size values are once, few and many counts, or a class for expanded clones, and some rows have none.

d_call: TRBD1
clone_size: many
v_call: TRBV7-9
j_call: TRBJ2-7
cdr3_aa: CASSLGQGRYEQYF
cdr3_nt: TGTGCCAGCAGCCTTGGACAGGGGAGGTACGAGCAGTACTTC

d_call: -
clone_size: medium-sized
v_call: TRBV7-6
j_call: TRBJ1-1
cdr3_aa: CASSRGGVDEAFF
cdr3_nt: TGTGCCAGCAGCCGAGGGGGGGTCGACGAAGCTTTCTTT

d_call: -
clone_size: -
v_call: TRBV19
j_call: TRBJ1-5
cdr3_aa: CASTRPGGGNEDQPQHF
cdr3_nt: TGTGCCAGTACCCGACCAGGCGGGGGAAACGAGGATCAGCCCCAGCATTTT

d_call: TRBD2
clone_size: few
v_call: TRBV20-1
j_call: TRBJ2-5
cdr3_aa: CSASKTSGIQETQYF
cdr3_nt: TGCAGTGCTAGTAAGACTAGCGGGATACAAGAGACCCAGTACTTC

d_call: -
clone_size: few
v_call: TRBV14
j_call: TRBJ2-2
cdr3_aa: CASRKNTGELFF
cdr3_nt: TGTGCCAGCAGGAAGAACACCGGGGAGCTGTTTTTT

d_call: -
clone_size: medium-sized
v_call: TRBV12-3/TRBV12-4
j_call: TRBJ1-5
cdr3_aa: CASSPEEYRQPQHF
cdr3_nt: TGTGCCAGCAGTCCCGAGGAGTACCGGCAGCCCCAGCATTTT

d_call: -
clone_size: medium-sized
v_call: TRBV5-5
j_call: TRBJ2-2
cdr3_aa: CASRAPGVTGELFF
cdr3_nt: TGTGCCAGCAGAGCACCAGGGGTTACCGGGGAGCTGTTTTTT

d_call: -
clone_size: few
v_call: TRBV5-1
j_call: TRBJ1-2
cdr3_aa: CASSTLDVDYGYTF
cdr3_nt: TGCGCCAGCAGCACCCTGGACGTAGACTATGGCTACACCTTC

d_call: -
clone_size: many
v_call: TRBV7-3
j_call: TRBJ1-6
cdr3_aa: CASSSAGNSPLHF
cdr3_nt: TGTGCCAGCAGCTCAGCCGGAAATTCACCCCTCCACTTT

d_call: -
clone_size: few
v_call: TRBV10-2
j_call: TRBJ1-6
cdr3_aa: CASTQSQIELNSPLHF
cdr3_nt: TGCGCCAGCACCCAGTCTCAGATCGAATTGAATTCACCCCTCCACTTT

d_call: -
clone_size: many
v_call: TRBV7-8
j_call: TRBJ2-1
cdr3_aa: CASSFLLNEQFF
cdr3_nt: TGTGCCAGCAGCTTCCTGCTCAATGAGCAGTTCTTC

d_call: -
clone_size: -
v_call: TRBV20-1
j_call: TRBJ1-4
cdr3_aa: CSARRAGDEKLFF
cdr3_nt: TGCAGTGCTAGGAGGGCGGGGGATGAAAAACTGTTTTTT

d_call: -
clone_size: few
v_call: TRBV3-1
j_call: TRBJ2-5
cdr3_aa: CASSQDTGVNQETQYF
cdr3_nt: TGTGCCAGCAGCCAAGATACCGGGGTCAACCAAGAGACCCAGTACTTC